These T cell receptor beta chains were read from a single sample in a study of T cells after yellow fever vaccination. TCRdb ran MiXCR on the 5' RACE reads and lists one entry per CDR3 protein. The sample yields about 400,000 distinct CDR3 sequences, about 6% seen once. Sequencing was performed on PBMCs, taken 5 days after the yellow fever booster vaccination. The origin of the receptors is a man aged 25 to 45 who received the YFV17D yellow fever vaccine. Both conserved end residues are part of each CDR3. D genes are given only for firm matches. The size field is filled for only some rows; it gives once, few, many or a size class.

V gene	clone size	D gene	J gene	CDR3 protein	CDR3 DNA
TRBV29-1	few	-	TRBJ2-5	CSVDTSGETQYF	TGCAGCGTTGATACAAGTGGAGAGACCCAGTACTTC
TRBV14	many	-	TRBJ2-3	CASSLNRDRTDTQYF	TGTGCCAGCAGCCTGAACCGGGACCGCACAGATACGCAGTATTTT
TRBV5-1	-	TRBD2	TRBJ2-5	CASRREDWETQYF	TGCGCCAGTCGGCGGGAGGATTGGGAGACCCAGTACTTC
TRBV7-9	-	TRBD1	TRBJ2-7	CASSPRRADRGRPYEQYF	TGTGCCAGCAGCCCCAGAAGGGCGGACAGGGGGCGACCCTACGAGCAGTACTTC
TRBV4-3	many	TRBD2	TRBJ2-1	CASSQSAGTSGYNEQFF	TGCGCCAGCAGCCAATCAGCCGGGACTAGCGGCTACAATGAGCAGTTCTTC
TRBV20-1	many	-	TRBJ1-5	CSAPDGQVNQPQHF	TGCAGTGCCCCCGACGGACAAGTCAATCAGCCCCAGCATTTT
TRBV15	-	TRBD2	TRBJ2-1	CATSRATTSGRNEQFF	TGTGCCACCAGCAGAGCCACGACTAGCGGGAGGAATGAGCAGTTCTTC
TRBV14	many	-	TRBJ1-2	CASSQVETGIYTF	TGTGCCAGCAGCCAAGTGGAGACAGGTATCTACACCTTC
TRBV10-3	-	TRBD1	TRBJ2-1	CAISESSGGVINEQFF	TGTGCCATCAGTGAGTCGTCAGGGGGTGTTATCAATGAGCAGTTCTTC
TRBV11-2	many	-	TRBJ2-3	CASSFNRADTQYF	TGTGCCAGCAGCTTTAACAGGGCCGATACGCAGTATTTT
TRBV20-1	-	-	TRBJ2-3	CSASWAQSTDTQYF	TGCAGTGCTAGTTGGGCCCAGAGCACAGATACGCAGTATTTT
TRBV10-3	few	TRBD1	TRBJ2-3	CATCSGQDSTDTQYF	TGTGCCACTTGCTCGGGACAGGACTCCACAGATACGCAGTATTTT
TRBV20-1	few	-	TRBJ1-1	CSAPRTVNTEAFF	TGCAGTGCCCCTAGGACAGTGAACACTGAAGCTTTCTTT
TRBV5-1	-	TRBD1	TRBJ2-1	CASTDRGPFSYNEQFF	TGCGCCAGCACGGACAGGGGCCCTTTTTCCTACAATGAGCAGTTCTTC
TRBV7-2	many	TRBD2	TRBJ2-7	CASSLEGTSGIYEQYF	TGTGCCAGCAGCTTAGAAGGGACTAGCGGCATCTACGAGCAGTACTTC
TRBV28	many	TRBD1	TRBJ2-7	CASTLTGGGLDEQYF	TGTGCCAGCACCCTGACAGGGGGCGGCCTGGACGAGCAGTACTTC
TRBV7-9	many	-	TRBJ1-2	CASSLGVAGIYGYTF	TGTGCCAGCAGCTTAGGCGTAGCGGGGATCTATGGCTACACCTTC
TRBV12-3/TRBV12-4	few	-	TRBJ2-2	CASTPGRLRNTGELFF	TGTGCCAGCACCCCAGGACGGCTCCGGAACACCGGGGAGCTGTTTTTT
TRBV10-3	-	TRBD1	TRBJ1-1	CAIRGDRVLTAEAFF	TGTGCCATCAGGGGGGACAGGGTCCTGACCGCTGAAGCTTTCTTT
TRBV27	few	-	TRBJ1-2	CASSFRIGDNYGYTF	TGTGCCAGCAGTTTTCGTATCGGGGATAACTATGGCTACACCTTC
TRBV7-2	-	TRBD1	TRBJ1-1	CASSLRRDRLEAFF	TGTGCCAGCAGCCTCCGGCGGGACAGGCTTGAAGCTTTCTTT
TRBV9	few	TRBD2	TRBJ2-7	CASSPGRFTAGGPPYEQYF	TGTGCCAGCAGCCCAGGGCGGTTTACAGCGGGAGGGCCACCCTACGAGCAGTACTTC
TRBV27	many	TRBD1	TRBJ2-7	CASSLTGGDPYEQYF	TGTGCCAGCAGTTTGACAGGGGGTGACCCCTACGAGCAGTACTTC
TRBV7-3	few	TRBD2	TRBJ2-7	CASSLLPHGAGGPHEQYF	TGTGCCAGCAGCCTACTCCCCCACGGTGCGGGAGGGCCCCACGAGCAGTACTTC
TRBV12-3/TRBV12-4	-	TRBD2	TRBJ2-3	CASSLGTISQYF	TGTGCCAGCAGTTTGGGGACTATCTCGCAGTATTTT
TRBV5-1	many	TRBD1	TRBJ2-5	CASSQGQVQETQYF	TGCGCCAGCAGCCAAGGACAGGTACAGGAGACCCAGTACTTC
TRBV20-1	-	-	TRBJ2-2	CSAATHSGELFF	TGCAGTGCTGCCACCCATTCCGGGGAGCTGTTTTTT
TRBV20-1	many	TRBD2	TRBJ2-1	CSASPDVAGGRNEQFF	TGCAGTGCTAGTCCCGACGTAGCGGGAGGCAGGAATGAGCAGTTCTTC
TRBV7-8	few	-	TRBJ2-7	CASSSTTGRGLEQYF	TGTGCCAGCAGCTCTACTACCGGGAGGGGGCTCGAGCAGTACTTC
TRBV20-1	few	TRBD1	TRBJ1-1	CSAYRGGNTEAFF	TGCAGTGCTTACAGGGGGGGCAACACTGAAGCTTTCTTT
TRBV3-1	many	TRBD2	TRBJ2-3	CASSQGLAATDTQYF	TGTGCCAGCAGCCAAGGACTAGCGGCCACAGATACGCAGTATTTT
TRBV15	many	-	TRBJ2-1	CATSSGPWNEQFF	TGTGCCACCAGCAGTGGCCCTTGGAATGAGCAGTTCTTC
TRBV21-1	many	-	TRBJ2-2	CASSKQVRYHTGELFF	TGTGCCAGCAGCAAACAAGTACGATACCACACCGGGGAGCTGTTTTTT
TRBV5-1	many	-	TRBJ2-1	CASSLGVGDNEQFF	TGCGCCAGCAGCTTGGGGGTGGGGGACAATGAGCAGTTCTTC
TRBV5-6	-	-	TRBJ1-2	CASSRGNGYGYTF	TGTGCCAGCAGTAGGGGAAATGGCTATGGCTACACCTTC
TRBV2	few	TRBD2	TRBJ2-7	CAPTGTSGSGHEQYF	TGTGCCCCTACCGGGACTAGCGGGAGCGGCCACGAGCAGTACTTC
TRBV28	-	-	TRBJ2-7	CAAGNTYEQYF	TGTGCCGCCGGGAATACCTACGAGCAGTACTTC
TRBV7-9	-	-	TRBJ1-1	CASSFPTFPGPNGGTEAFF	TGTGCCAGCAGCTTCCCCACGTTTCCGGGTCCCAACGGGGGCACTGAAGCTTTCTTT
TRBV11-2	many	TRBD2	TRBJ2-3	CASSLLLAGGGMGTDTQYF	TGTGCCAGCAGCTTGCTACTAGCGGGAGGGGGCATGGGGACAGATACGCAGTATTTT
TRBV7-6	-	TRBD2	TRBJ2-2	CASSSGTSGSHTGELFF	TGTGCCAGCAGCTCCGGGACTAGCGGGAGTCATACCGGGGAGCTGTTTTTT
TRBV5-1	-	TRBD1	TRBJ1-2	CASSLATGGGGYTF	TGCGCCAGCAGCTTGGCGACAGGGGGCGGCGGCTACACCTTC
TRBV19	many	-	TRBJ1-5	CASSISGSRSQPQHF	TGTGCCAGTAGTATATCCGGGTCTCGTAGTCAGCCCCAGCATTTT
TRBV7-2	few	-	TRBJ2-3	CASSFASPVSTDTQYF	TGTGCCAGCAGCTTCGCCTCACCCGTGAGCACAGATACGCAGTATTTT
TRBV18	many	TRBD1	TRBJ2-7	CASSPPDRAYEQYF	TGTGCCAGCTCACCACCGGACAGGGCCTACGAGCAGTACTTC
TRBV30	many	-	TRBJ1-1	CAWSEQPHTEAFF	TGTGCCTGGAGTGAACAGCCTCACACTGAAGCTTTCTTT
TRBV20-1	many	TRBD2	TRBJ2-1	CSAPGTSGYNEQFF	TGCAGTGCCCCCGGGACTAGCGGTTACAATGAGCAGTTCTTC
TRBV5-5	few	-	TRBJ2-1	CASSFTGEIVEQFF	TGTGCCAGCAGCTTTACGGGAGAGATAGTTGAGCAGTTCTTC
TRBV5-1	many	-	TRBJ2-7	CASSSASFYEQYF	TGCGCCAGCAGCTCCGCTTCCTTCTACGAGCAGTACTTC
TRBV20-1	many	TRBD1	TRBJ2-7	CSAGDRSYEQYF	TGCAGTGCTGGGGACAGATCCTACGAGCAGTACTTC
TRBV5-6	many	-	TRBJ2-7	CASSSAGTFNEQYF	TGTGCCAGCAGCTCAGCCGGGACATTTAACGAGCAGTACTTC
TRBV4-1	-	TRBD1	TRBJ2-2	CASSHARTGLTGELFF	TGCGCCAGCAGCCATGCACGGACAGGGTTAACCGGGGAGCTGTTTTTT
TRBV7-3	many	-	TRBJ2-6	CASSFGPSGANVLTF	TGTGCCAGCAGCTTTGGACCCTCTGGGGCCAACGTCCTGACTTTC
TRBV28	many	-	TRBJ2-5	CASSFNRRAQYF	TGTGCCAGCAGTTTTAACCGCAGGGCCCAGTACTTC
TRBV28	-	-	TRBJ2-1	CASSLVGNKQFF	TGTGCCAGCAGTTTAGTAGGCAATAAGCAGTTCTTC
TRBV5-1	few	-	TRBJ2-3	CASSLDQVADTQYF	TGCGCCAGCAGCTTGGATCAGGTAGCAGATACGCAGTATTTT
TRBV12-3/TRBV12-4	many	TRBD2	TRBJ2-2	CASRNAGAGELFF	TGTGCCAGCAGAAACGCGGGGGCCGGGGAGCTGTTTTTT
TRBV7-9	-	TRBD2	TRBJ2-5	CASSLPSGRSGETQYF	TGTGCCAGCAGCCTCCCTAGCGGGAGAAGTGGAGAGACCCAGTACTTC
TRBV9	many	-	TRBJ2-5	CASSVLGIQETQYF	TGTGCCAGCAGCGTACTTGGGATTCAAGAGACCCAGTACTTC
TRBV12-3/TRBV12-4	-	-	TRBJ2-3	CASSPSGAGAADTQYF	TGTGCCAGCAGTCCGTCAGGCGCGGGGGCGGCAGATACGCAGTATTTT
TRBV7-2	-	-	TRBJ2-3	CASSLVGRDTDTQYF	TGTGCCAGCAGCTTAGTCGGCAGGGACACAGATACGCAGTATTTT